Each of the 22 T cell receptor beta chains below was sequenced from the same sample in a study of PD-L1 blockade in urothelial cancer. Sequencing was performed with immunoSEQ multiplex PCR; in TCRdb, only in-frame clones are kept and a portion is missing. The sample contains roughly 17,000 clones, around 90% of which appear only once. The source material was PBMCs, sampled around atezolizumab (anti-PD-L1) treatment. The receptors stem from a man in his fifties with urothelial cancer.

The chain links TRBV21-1 to TRBJ2-3; TRBD1 is taken as the D call from the table, unchecked against the DNA. TRBV21-1 is flagged as a pseudogene. The CDR3 is 15 amino acids. The CDR3: CASSKGPISTDTQYF. CDR3 nucleotide sequence: TGTGCCAGCAGCAAAGGTCCAATTAGCACAGATACGCAGTATTTT.

The CDR3 DNA reads as TGTGCCAGCAGCTTAAGCCAGGGGAATAGCGGGAGGGCCCCTGAGCAGTTCTTC. Translated, it gives CASSLSQGNSGRAPEQFF. The chain links TRBV11-2 to TRBJ2-1; TRBD2 agrees at 11 bases. With 2 bases clipped from V and 9 bases from J, the junction kept 15 bases outside the gene matches. The germline V gene has CDR1 SGHAT and CDR2 FQNNGV. This CDR3 has 18 residues.

The CDR3: CASSWKQGTSYYEQYF. In DNA, the CDR3 is TGTGCCAGCAGCTGGAAACAGGGGACAAGCTACTACGAGCAGTACTTC. The chain recombines TRBV5-6 with TRBJ2-7; the match to TRBD1 covers 7 bases. Germline loops: CDR1 SGHDT, CDR2 YYEEEE. Trimming at V came to 3 bases and at J to 3 bases, leaving 12 bases not matched to a gene. The CDR3 is 16 amino acids. The full variable domain, rest sourced from reference TRBV5-6 and TRBJ2-7, is DAGVTQSPTHLIKTRGQQVTLRCSPKSGHDTVSWYQQALGQGPQFIFQYYEEEERQRGNFPDRFSGHQFPNYSSELNVNALLLGDSALYLCASSWKQGTSYYEQYFGPGTRLTVT.

The J gene is TRBJ2-1, the V gene TRBV2; no clear D gene. The CDR3 has 11 amino acids. CDR1 and CDR2 (germline): SNHLY, FYNNEI. Trimming stripped 3 bases from V and 8 bases from J, with 5 bases between. The DNA for the CDR3 is TGTGCCAGCAGTGAGTCTGATGAGCAGTTCTTC. Its translation: CASSESDEQFF.

The chain is built from TRBV30 and TRBJ1-2; 8 bases fit TRBD1. The CDR3 runs to 12 residues. Trimming cost V 4 bases and J 3 bases; bases outside gene matches: 1. Looked up from germline, CDR1 is GTSNPN and CDR2 is SVGIG (reference sequence). The CDR3 here is CAWTGGDYGYTF. As DNA, the CDR3 is TGTGCCTGGACAGGGGGCGACTATGGCTACACCTTC.

The chain joins TRBV27 to TRBJ2-6, with unresolved D. V lost 10 bases, J lost 0 bases, and 10 bases lay in between. The CDR3 sequence is 14 residues long. Germline V lookup: CDR1 MNHEY, CDR2 SMNVEV (reference sequence). The CDR3 sequence is CATSTRSGANVLTF. The CDR3 DNA follows: TGTGCCACCTCGACACGCTCTGGGGCCAACGTCCTGACTTTC.

This clone was detected only once. The chain combines TRBV7-9 with TRBJ1-1, with 7 nucleotides matching TRBD1. The CDR3 extends over 17 amino acids. CDR1 is SEHNR, CDR2 FQNEAQ, per germline (reference sequence). The V gene end was trimmed by 0 bases and the J gene end by 8 bases; junction bases not matched to a gene: 15. The CDR3 region is CASSLAFTGTVNPEAFF. As DNA, the CDR3 is TGTGCCAGCAGCTTAGCCTTCACTGGGACAGTTAACCCAGAAGCTTTCTTT.

The gene calls are TRBV6-1 and TRBJ2-7, with unresolved D. CDR1 MNHNS and CDR2 SASEGT come from the germline V gene. The germline V and J ends were trimmed by 7 bases and 0 bases, with 7 bases remaining between them. The CDR3 covers 12 residues. CDR3 in DNA: TGTGCCAGCAAAGCATTCTCCTACGAGCAGTACTTC. Residues: CASKAFSYEQYF.

The chain links TRBV28 to TRBJ1-5; D is ambiguous. There are 10 residues in the CDR3. Germline V gene sequence: CDR1 MDHEN, CDR2 SYDVKM. Trimming removed 8 bases from V and 5 bases from J, with 4 bases in between. CDR3 in amino acids: CASGDQPQHF. For the CDR3, the DNA is TGTGCCAGCGGAGATCAGCCCCAGCATTTT. The entire variable domain, with the rest obtained from reference TRBV28 and TRBJ1-5, is as follows: DVKVTQSSRYLVKRTGEKVFLECVQDMDHENMFWYRQDPGLGLRLIYFSYDVKMKEKGDIPEGYSVSREKKERFSLILESASTNQTSMYLCASGDQPQHFGDGTRLSIL.

Of note for this clone: The germline gene is not matched at one end of the junction; a read error may be the cause. The chain recombines TRBV19 with TRBJ2-5; D possibly corresponds to TRBD1 (5 bases). The CDR3 is made up of 15 amino acids. Germline V gives CDR1 LNHDA, CDR2 SQIVND (reference sequence). In DNA, the CDR3 is TGTGCCAGTAGTGAGATGGGGCTTTTCCAAGAGATCCAGTACTTC. Amino acids: CASSEMGLFQEIQYF.

This clone was counted a few times. This same CDR3 is encoded by further DNA sequences in the sample. The rearrangement uses TRBV27 and TRBJ2-7; possible D gene TRBD1, 6 bases. Trimming took off 6 bases at V and 4 bases at J, with 7 bases between the two ends. Germline loops: CDR1 MNHEY, CDR2 SMNVEV (reference sequence). The CDR3 totals 11 residues. This CDR3 is CASRQGYEQYF. In DNA form, the CDR3 reads TGTGCCAGCAGACAGGGTTACGAGCAGTACTTC.

This chain connects TRBV5-1 to TRBJ2-5; a possible D gene is TRBD2 (6 bases). Trimming stripped 2 bases from V and 1 base from J, with 12 bases between. CDR3 length: 15 residues. Germline V lookup: CDR1 SGHRS, CDR2 YFSETQ. CDR3 in amino acids: CASSFIPGLQETQYF. CDR3 coding DNA: TGCGCCAGCAGCTTCATACCGGGACTCCAAGAGACCCAGTACTTC.

The genes are TRBV11-2 and TRBJ2-7; the match to TRBD1 covers 12 bases. The CDR3 has 15 amino acids. After removal of 3 bases from V and 1 base from J, the junction contained 1 base not matched to a gene. Per the germline V gene, CDR1 is SGHAT and CDR2 is FQNNGV. The CDR3 DNA sequence: TGTGCCAGCAGCTTGGGACAGGGGGCTTCCTACGAGCAGTACTTC. Protein: CASSLGQGASYEQYF.

The chain is built from TRBV28 and TRBJ2-2, with 11 bases aligning to TRBD2. Germline CDR1 is MDHEN and CDR2 is SYDVKM. The V gene end was trimmed by 3 bases and the J gene end by 8 bases; junction bases not matched to a gene: 2. The length of the CDR3 is 14 residues. The CDR3 protein is CASSFPSGRGELFF. In DNA form, the CDR3 reads TGTGCCAGCAGTTTTCCTAGCGGGAGGGGGGAGCTGTTTTTT.

The rearrangement links TRBV5-4 to TRBJ2-2; 8 nucleotides line up with TRBD1. Germline V lookup: CDR1 SGHNT, CDR2 YYREEE (reference sequence). This CDR3 spans 13 amino acids. V lost 6 bases and J lost 4; bases outside the gene matches: 2. The CDR3 reads CASNQGATGELFF. CDR3 bases: TGTGCCAGCAACCAGGGGGCCACCGGGGAGCTGTTTTTT.

The V call is TRBV5-1, the J call TRBJ2-5; D remains unclear. Trimming cost V 1 base and J 0 bases, with 7 bases left between them. This CDR3 comprises 14 residues. CDR1 is SGHRS, CDR2 YFSETQ, per germline. In DNA form, the CDR3 reads TGCGCCAGCAGCTTGCTGGCCCACCAAGAGACCCAGTACTTC. The encoded protein is CASSLLAHQETQYF.

This chain uses TRBV30 with TRBJ1-1, with no clear D. The CDR3 has 14 amino acids. With 3 bases removed from V and 2 bases from J, the gap between germline ends came to 13 bases. The germline CDR1 and CDR2 sequences are GTSNPN and SVGIG (reference sequence). In nucleotides, the CDR3 is TGTGCCTGGAGCCCCCTTACAGTAAACACTGAAGCTTTCTTT. It translates to CAWSPLTVNTEAFF.

This chain joins TRBV5-1 and TRBJ2-1, with a possible D match to TRBD1 (6 bases). V lost 5 bases, J lost 4 bases, and 16 bases lay in between. Germline CDR1 reads SGHRS; CDR2 reads YFSETQ. The CDR3 is 15 amino acids. The CDR3 coding sequence is TGCGCCAGCAGGACAGGAGAGATACTATACAATGAGCAGTTCTTC. Its protein is CASRTGEILYNEQFF.

The chain couples TRBV7-8 to TRBJ2-7, with a tentative D call TRBD2 (5 bases). Germline V gives CDR1 SGHVS, CDR2 FQNEAQ. This CDR3 is built from 13 residues. V shed 5 bases and J shed 3 bases, with 11 bases lying between them. CDR3 protein: CASSSPGVYEQYF. The CDR3 DNA is TGTGCCAGCAGCAGCCCCGGGGTCTACGAGCAGTACTTC.

CDR3 in DNA: TGCGCCAGCAGTGACGTTGGGACTAGCGGGGGAAATGAGCAGTTCTTC. Translation gives CASSDVGTSGGNEQFF. This chain uses TRBV10-1 with TRBJ2-1, with 14 nucleotides matching TRBD2. CDR3 length equals 16 residues. Trimming at V came to 3 bases and at J to 7 bases, leaving 5 bases not matched to a gene. Germline V CDR1 and CDR2: WNHNN, SYGVQD (reference sequence).

The gene calls are TRBV28 and TRBJ1-4, with 11 positions matching TRBD1. Germline V gene sequence: CDR1 MDHEN, CDR2 SYDVKM. V dropped 4 bases and J dropped 5; count of bases not matched to a gene: 9. The CDR3 spans 17 residues. This CDR3 is CASSSGQGGFMNEKLFF. The CDR3 coding sequence is TGTGCCAGCAGTTCGGGACAGGGGGGCTTTATGAATGAAAAACTGTTTTTT.

The V and J genes are TRBV18 and TRBJ2-5, with TRBD2 matching 8 bases. V gave up 8 bases and J gave up 4 bases; unmatched junction bases: 6. CDR1 and CDR2 from the germline V gene are KGHSH and LQKENI. The CDR3 contains 13 residues. For the CDR3, the DNA is TGTGCCAGCCGGGGGGGGAGAGGAGAGACCCAGTACTTC. As protein: CASRGGRGETQYF.